Below are 7 T cell receptor beta chains sequenced from a single sample in a study of blood T cell repertoires in COVID-19. TCRdb keeps only in-frame clones here, not all; method: immunoSEQ multiplex PCR. The table lists 87,000 or so clones, roughly 87% of them singletons, with roughly 3.1% in the top ten. Sequences were obtained from peripheral blood. These receptors all stem from a woman aged 50 to 65 with active or convalescent COVID-19.

The rearrangement links TRBV5-6 to TRBJ2-7; 7 bases fit TRBD2. The germline V gene has CDR1 SGHDT and CDR2 YYEEEE. The CDR3 length is 14 residues. After removal of 4 bases from V and 0 bases from J, the junction contained 4 bases not matched to a gene. CDR3 sequence: CASSVGGDSYEQYF. The CDR3 nucleotides are TGTGCCAGCAGCGTGGGGGGGGACTCCTACGAGCAGTACTTC.

This rearrangement joins TRBV3-1 (or the pseudogene TRBV3-2) to TRBJ1-1; a weak D match, TRBD1 (5 bases). Germline V gene sequence: CDR1 LGHDT, CDR2 YNNKEL (reference sequence). This CDR3 has 14 residues. Trimming took 6 bases from V and 1 from J, leaving 12 bases between them. The CDR3 protein is CASRPTGSNTEAFF. The CDR3 DNA follows: TGTGCCAGCAGACCTACAGGATCGAACACTGAAGCTTTCTTT.

The chain has TRBV6-5 and TRBJ2-1, with D maybe TRBD2 (5 bases). CDR1 is MNHEY, CDR2 SVGAGI, per germline. Trimming shortened V by 7 bases and J by 7 bases, and 17 bases separated the two germline ends. The CDR3 runs 14 residues. In DNA, the CDR3 is TGTGCCAGCAAACGCCGGGGAGCTTATAATGAGCAGTTCTTC. Amino acids: CASKRRGAYNEQFF.

The CDR3 DNA reads as TGTGCCACCACCCCGGGGGTCCTGAACACTGAAGCTTTCTTT. Translation: CATTPGVLNTEAFF. This chain uses TRBV7-8 with TRBJ1-1; a possible D gene is TRBD1 (5 bases). The CDR3 has 14 residues. The ends were cut back, 10 bases at V and 0 bases at J, with 15 bases in the middle. Germline V gene lookup returns CDR1 SGHVS and CDR2 FQNEAQ.

This chain connects TRBV5-1 to TRBJ2-1; 10 bases match TRBD1. This CDR3 is built from 15 residues. Per germline, CDR1 SGHRS and CDR2 YFSETQ. V gave up 7 bases and J gave up 7 bases; unmatched junction bases: 11. The CDR3 spells CASRAGTGVLNEQFF. In nucleotides, the CDR3 is TGCGCCAGCCGAGCCGGGACAGGGGTATTGAATGAGCAGTTCTTC.

This clone was seen only a few times. The CDR3 here is CASSTHAQGLNTEAFF. Written as DNA, the CDR3 is TGTGCCAGTAGTACCCACGCACAGGGATTGAACACTGAAGCTTTCTTT. The chain recombines TRBV19 with TRBJ1-1; perhaps TRBD1 as D (6 bases). The V end was cut by 4 bases, the J end by 0 bases, with 15 bases between. Looked up from germline, CDR1 is LNHDA and CDR2 is SQIVND (reference sequence). The CDR3 runs 16 residues.

V is TRBV19 and J is TRBJ1-4; D unresolved. The CDR3 loop spans 14 amino acids. Trimming removed 6 bases at V and 4 bases at J, with 12 bases between. CDR1 and CDR2 from the germline V gene are LNHDA and SQIVND (reference sequence). CDR3 loop: CASRLSLDNEKLFF. Written as DNA, the CDR3 is TGTGCCAGTAGATTATCTTTAGATAATGAAAAACTGTTTTTT.